The next 10 T cell receptor beta chains were all read from a single sample in a study of graft-versus-host responses after intestinal transplantation. Generated by immunoSEQ multiplex PCR, the TCRdb table keeps only in-frame clones and is missing some. In the table there are 70,000 or so clones, nearly 85% of which are singletons. These receptors' targets are unknown. This sample comprised unstimulated CD4+ T cells sorted from spleen or lymph node cells, obtained before transplant. Receptors were obtained from a human donor who was the organ donor for an intestinal transplant.

The V and J genes are TRBV6-6 and TRBJ2-1; tentative D call: TRBD1 (5 bases). The CDR3 contains 15 residues. V shed 2 bases and J shed 7 bases, with 15 bases lying between them. The germline gives CDR1 MNHNY, CDR2 SVGAGI (reference sequence). This chain's CDR3 is CASSYKGPGSNEQFF. In DNA form, the CDR3 reads TGTGCCAGCAGTTACAAGGGGCCAGGATCGAATGAGCAGTTCTTC.

The chain uses TRBV7-6 and TRBJ2-3; the match to TRBD2 covers 12 bases. There are 16 residues in the CDR3. Trimming at V came to 5 bases and at J to 2 bases, leaving 5 bases not matched to a gene. The germline V gene encodes CDR1 SGHVS and CDR2 FNYEAQ. DNA for the CDR3: TGTGCCAGCAGCCTAAGACTAGCGGGGGACACAGATACGCAGTATTTT. Amino acid sequence: CASSLRLAGDTDTQYF.

The V gene is TRBV6-5, the J gene TRBJ2-5; D remains ambiguous. The germline V gene has CDR1 MNHEY and CDR2 SVGAGI. The CDR3 is made up of 14 amino acids. With 8 bases removed from V and 9 bases from J, the gap between germline ends came to 22 bases. CDR3 sequence reads: CASAALITPSAQYF. The CDR3 DNA sequence: TGTGCCAGCGCGGCTTTAATCACGCCTTCGGCCCAGTACTTC.

The chain is built from TRBV15 and TRBJ2-7; weak D call: TRBD2 (5 bases). The CDR3 sequence is 15 residues long. V was clipped by 0 bases and J by 1 base, with 10 bases between them. From germline, CDR1 is LNHNV and CDR2 YYDKDF (reference sequence). CDR3 sequence reads: CATSRDQEVSYEQYV. In DNA form, the CDR3 reads TGTGCCACCAGCAGAGATCAGGAGGTTTCCTACGAGCAGTACGTC.

V usage is TRBV28 and J usage is TRBJ2-2, with a possible D match to TRBD2 (6 bases). V lost 7 bases to trimming and J lost 4 bases, with 13 bases between them. The CDR3 consists of 14 residues. Germline lookup yields CDR1 MDHEN and CDR2 SYDVKM. CDR3 sequence (DNA): TGTGCCAGCAAGTCTGGGGGGATCACCGGGGAGCTGTTTTTT. It is translated as CASKSGGITGELFF.

The gene calls are TRBV25-1 and TRBJ1-2; 9 bases are shared with TRBD1. Trimming removed 1 base from V and 5 bases from J; junction bases left unmatched: 11. Germline CDR1 reads MGHDK; CDR2 reads SYGVNS. CDR3 length: 17 residues. CDR3 sequence (DNA): TGTGCCAGCAGTGAATCCGGAGTACAGGGGGCGGTATATGGCTACACCTTC. This translates into CASSESGVQGAVYGYTF.

Here the CDR3 reads CASSLGTGLGGETQYF. Written as DNA, the CDR3 is TGTGCCAGCAGCTTGGGGACAGGTTTAGGAGGAGAGACCCAGTACTTC. The gene calls are TRBV7-2 and TRBJ2-5, with 8 nucleotides matching TRBD1. With 3 bases clipped from V and 4 bases from J, the junction kept 10 bases outside the gene matches. Germline values: CDR1 SGHTA, CDR2 FQGNSA. The CDR3 runs 16 residues.

This chain joins TRBV6-4 and TRBJ1-6; TRBD1 might be the D (5 bases). CDR1 is MRHNA and CDR2 is SNTAGT in the germline V gene. V shed 9 bases and J shed 7 bases, with 10 bases lying between them. The CDR3 is made up of 12 amino acids. CDR3 residues: CASRGGNSPLHF. The DNA for the CDR3 is TGTGCCAGTCGGGGGGGGAATTCACCCCTCCACTTT.

This sequence joins TRBV18 and TRBJ2-3; the match to TRBD2 covers 11 bases. Per germline, CDR1 KGHSH and CDR2 LQKENI. V lost 1 base, J lost 2 bases, and 5 bases stayed unmatched. The CDR3 extends over 17 amino acids. CDR3 nucleotides: TGTGCCAGCTCACCACTCCCGGGACTAGCGGTCACAGATACGCAGTATTTT. Its protein is CASSPLPGLAVTDTQYF.

The chain is built from TRBV14 and TRBJ1-2; 12 positions match TRBD1. The CDR3 sequence is 13 residues long. Per the germline V gene, CDR1 is SGHDN and CDR2 is FVKESK. The V and J ends lost 6 bases and 8 bases, in that order; junction bases with no gene match: 4. This CDR3 reads CASRTGTGGGYTF. The CDR3 DNA reads as TGTGCCAGCAGGACCGGGACAGGGGGCGGCTACACCTTC.